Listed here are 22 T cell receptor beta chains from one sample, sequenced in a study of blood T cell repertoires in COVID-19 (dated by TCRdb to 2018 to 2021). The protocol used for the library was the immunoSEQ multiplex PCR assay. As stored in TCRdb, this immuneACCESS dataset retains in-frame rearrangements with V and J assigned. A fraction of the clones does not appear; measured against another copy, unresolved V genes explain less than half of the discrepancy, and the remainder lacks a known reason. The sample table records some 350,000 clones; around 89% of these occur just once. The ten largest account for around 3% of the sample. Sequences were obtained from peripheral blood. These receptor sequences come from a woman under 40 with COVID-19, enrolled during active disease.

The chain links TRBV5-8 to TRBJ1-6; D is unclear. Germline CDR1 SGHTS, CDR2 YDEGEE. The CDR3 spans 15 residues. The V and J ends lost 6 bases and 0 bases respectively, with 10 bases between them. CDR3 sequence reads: CASIPQSSYNSPLHF. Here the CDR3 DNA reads TGTGCCAGCATCCCACAGAGCTCCTATAATTCACCCCTCCACTTT.

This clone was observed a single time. CDR3 region: CASSDEGDRRRYV. The CDR3 DNA follows: TGTGCCAGCAGCGACGAGGGGGACAGAAGACGGTACGTC. The V call is TRBV6-2 or TRBV6-3, the J call TRBJ2-7, with TRBD1 matching 7 bases. CDR3 length: 13 residues. Germline lookup yields CDR1 MNHEY and CDR2 SVGEGT. J was trimmed by 12 bases and V by 6 bases; bases with no gene match: 14.

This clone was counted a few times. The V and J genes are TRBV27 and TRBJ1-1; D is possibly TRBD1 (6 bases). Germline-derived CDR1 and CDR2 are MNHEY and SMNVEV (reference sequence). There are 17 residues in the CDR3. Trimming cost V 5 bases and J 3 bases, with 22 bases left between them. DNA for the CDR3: TGTGCCAGCAGTAGGGATTGGCGAAGGGGGTCACACACTGAAGCTTTCTTT. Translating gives CASSRDWRRGSHTEAFF.

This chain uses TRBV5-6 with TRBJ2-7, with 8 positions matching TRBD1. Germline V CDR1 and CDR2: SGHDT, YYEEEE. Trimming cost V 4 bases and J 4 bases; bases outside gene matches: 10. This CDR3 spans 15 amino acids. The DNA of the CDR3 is TGTGCCAGCAGCATGAGACAGGGGCCAATATACGAGCAGTACGTC. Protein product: CASSMRQGPIYEQYV.

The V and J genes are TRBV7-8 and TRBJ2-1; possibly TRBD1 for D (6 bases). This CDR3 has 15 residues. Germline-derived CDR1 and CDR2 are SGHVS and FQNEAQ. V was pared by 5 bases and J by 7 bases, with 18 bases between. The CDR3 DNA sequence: TGTGCCAGCAGCCCACCGGACAGAAATGGAAATGAGCAGTTCTTC. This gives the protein CASSPPDRNGNEQFF.

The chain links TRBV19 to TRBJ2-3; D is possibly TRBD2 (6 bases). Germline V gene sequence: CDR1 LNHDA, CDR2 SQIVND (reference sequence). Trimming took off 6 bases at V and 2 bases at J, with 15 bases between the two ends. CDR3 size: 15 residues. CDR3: CASSIRDFFTDTQYF. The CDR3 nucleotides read TGTGCCAGTAGCATAAGGGACTTTTTCACAGATACGCAGTATTTT.

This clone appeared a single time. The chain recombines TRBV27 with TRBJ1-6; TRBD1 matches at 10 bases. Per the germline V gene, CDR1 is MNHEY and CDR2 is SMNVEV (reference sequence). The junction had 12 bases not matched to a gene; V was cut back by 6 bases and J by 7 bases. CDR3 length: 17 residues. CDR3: CASSHSFPGQGNSPLHF. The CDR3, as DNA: TGTGCCAGCAGCCACTCATTCCCGGGACAGGGGAATTCACCCCTCCACTTT.

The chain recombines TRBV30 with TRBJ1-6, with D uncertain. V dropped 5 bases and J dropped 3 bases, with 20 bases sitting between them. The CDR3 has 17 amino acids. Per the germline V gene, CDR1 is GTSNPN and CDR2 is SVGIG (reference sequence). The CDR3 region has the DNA TGTGCCTGGGCTCGGGAGAGCCCAAGGGACTATAATTCACCCCTCCACTTT. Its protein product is CAWARESPRDYNSPLHF. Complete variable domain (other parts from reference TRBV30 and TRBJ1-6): SQTIHQWPATLVQPVGSPLSLECTVEGTSNPNLYWYRQAAGRGLQLLFYSVGIGQISSEVPQNLSASRPQDRQFILSSKKLLLSDSGFYLCAWARESPRDYNSPLHFGNGTRLTVT.

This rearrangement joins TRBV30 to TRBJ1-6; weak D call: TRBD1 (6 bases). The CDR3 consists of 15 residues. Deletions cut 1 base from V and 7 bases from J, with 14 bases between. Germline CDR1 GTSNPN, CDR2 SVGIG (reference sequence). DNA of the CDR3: TGTGCCTGGAGTGGCGGCAGGGGTGGGAATTCACCCCTCCACTTT. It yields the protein CAWSGGRGGNSPLHF.

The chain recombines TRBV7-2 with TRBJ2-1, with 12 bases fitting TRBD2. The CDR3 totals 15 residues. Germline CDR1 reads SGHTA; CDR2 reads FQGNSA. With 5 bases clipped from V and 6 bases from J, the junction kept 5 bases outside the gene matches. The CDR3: CASSHGLAGPNEQFF. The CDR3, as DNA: TGTGCCAGCAGCCATGGACTAGCGGGACCCAATGAGCAGTTCTTC.

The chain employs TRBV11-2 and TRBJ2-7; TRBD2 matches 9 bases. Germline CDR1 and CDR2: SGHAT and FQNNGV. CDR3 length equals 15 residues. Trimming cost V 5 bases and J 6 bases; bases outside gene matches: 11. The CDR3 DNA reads TGTGCCAGCAGCCGGGGAGCTAGCGGGGCAGGCGAGCAGTACTTC. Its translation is CASSRGASGAGEQYF.

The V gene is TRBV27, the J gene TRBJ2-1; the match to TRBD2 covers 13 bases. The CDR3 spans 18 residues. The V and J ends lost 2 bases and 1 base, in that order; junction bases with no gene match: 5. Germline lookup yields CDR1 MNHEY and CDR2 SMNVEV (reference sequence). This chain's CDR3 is CASSLTSGRVASYNEQFF. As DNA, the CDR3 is TGTGCCAGCAGTTTAACTAGCGGGAGGGTGGCTTCCTACAATGAGCAGTTCTTC.

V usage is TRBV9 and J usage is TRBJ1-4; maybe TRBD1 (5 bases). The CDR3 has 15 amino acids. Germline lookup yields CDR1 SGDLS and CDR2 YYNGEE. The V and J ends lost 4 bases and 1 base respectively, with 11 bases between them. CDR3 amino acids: CASSTQGLTNEKLFF. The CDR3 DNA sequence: TGTGCCAGCAGCACCCAGGGATTAACTAATGAAAAACTGTTTTTT.

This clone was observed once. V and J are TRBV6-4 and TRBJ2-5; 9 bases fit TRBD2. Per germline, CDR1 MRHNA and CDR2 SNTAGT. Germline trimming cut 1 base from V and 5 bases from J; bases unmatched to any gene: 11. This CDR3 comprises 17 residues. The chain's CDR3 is CASSDYPIGGGEETQYF. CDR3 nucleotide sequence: TGTGCCAGCAGTGACTACCCCATCGGCGGGGGGGAGGAGACCCAGTACTTC.

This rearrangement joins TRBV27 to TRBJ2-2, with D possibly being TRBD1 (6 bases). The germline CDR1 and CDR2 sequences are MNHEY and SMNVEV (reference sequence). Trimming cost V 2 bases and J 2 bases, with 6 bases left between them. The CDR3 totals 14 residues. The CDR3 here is CASSLGTNTGELFF. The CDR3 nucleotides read TGTGCCAGCAGTTTAGGGACAAACACCGGGGAGCTGTTTTTT.

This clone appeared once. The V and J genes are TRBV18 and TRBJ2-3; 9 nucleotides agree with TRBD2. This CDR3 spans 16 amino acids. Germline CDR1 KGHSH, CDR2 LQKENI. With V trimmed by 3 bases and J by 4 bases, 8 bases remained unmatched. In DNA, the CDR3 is TGTGCCAGCTCACCCATAGGCGGGGGGGCACCAGATACGCAGTATTTT. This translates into CASSPIGGGAPDTQYF.

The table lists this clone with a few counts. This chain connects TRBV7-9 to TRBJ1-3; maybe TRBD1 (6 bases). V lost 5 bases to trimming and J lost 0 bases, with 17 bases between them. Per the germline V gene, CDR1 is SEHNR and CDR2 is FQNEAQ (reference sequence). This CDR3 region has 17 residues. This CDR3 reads CASSLTLGGPSGNTIYF. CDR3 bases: TGTGCCAGCAGCCTCACTTTGGGGGGGCCCTCTGGAAACACCATATATTTT.

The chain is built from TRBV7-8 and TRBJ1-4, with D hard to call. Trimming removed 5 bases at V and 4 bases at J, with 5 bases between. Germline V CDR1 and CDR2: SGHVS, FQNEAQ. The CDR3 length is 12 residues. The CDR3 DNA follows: TGTGCCAGCAGCCCTTATAATGAAAAACTGTTTTTT. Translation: CASSPYNEKLFF.

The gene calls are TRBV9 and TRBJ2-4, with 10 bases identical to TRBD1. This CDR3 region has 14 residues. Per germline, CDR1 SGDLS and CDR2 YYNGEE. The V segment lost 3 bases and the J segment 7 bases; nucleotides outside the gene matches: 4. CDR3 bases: TGTGCCAGCAGCGCCAGGACAGGGGGGAACATTCAGTACTTC. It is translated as CASSARTGGNIQYF. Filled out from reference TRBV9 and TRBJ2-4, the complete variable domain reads DSGVTQTPKHLITATGQRVTLRCSPRSGDLSVYWYQQSLDQGLQFLIQYYNGEERAKGNILERFSAQQFPDLHSELNLSSLELGDSALYFCASSARTGGNIQYFGAGTRLSVL.

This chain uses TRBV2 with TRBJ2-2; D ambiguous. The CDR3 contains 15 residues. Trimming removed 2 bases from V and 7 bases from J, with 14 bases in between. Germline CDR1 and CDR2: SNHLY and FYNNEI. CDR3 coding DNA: TGTGCCAGCAGTGAATTATTAAGCGTGATCGGGGAGCTGTTTTTT. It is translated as CASSELLSVIGELFF.

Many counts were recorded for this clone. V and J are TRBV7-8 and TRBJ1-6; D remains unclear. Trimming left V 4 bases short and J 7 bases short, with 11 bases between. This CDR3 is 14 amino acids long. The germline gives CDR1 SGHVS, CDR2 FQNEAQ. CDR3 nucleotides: TGTGCCAGCAGCTCCGGGGAAGGCAATTCACCCCTCCACTTT. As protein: CASSSGEGNSPLHF.

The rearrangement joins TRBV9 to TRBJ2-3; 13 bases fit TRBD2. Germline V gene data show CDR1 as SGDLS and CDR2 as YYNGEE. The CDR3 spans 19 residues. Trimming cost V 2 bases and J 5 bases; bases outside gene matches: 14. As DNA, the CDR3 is TGTGCCAGCAGCGTCCATCCGGGGACTAGCGGGAAGGGGGTAGATACGCAGTATTTT. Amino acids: CASSVHPGTSGKGVDTQYF.